This T cell receptor beta chain was identified in a study of shared clonotypes between healthy human individuals. Study overall: Three plates each covered CD4 naive and memory; CD8 naive two, CD8 memory one.

Whole-study results and caveats: A generally larger estimated richness was seen in naive subsets than in memory subsets. Between a handful of donors, naive CD4 clonotypes were shared at a level of about 5%. The authors expected sequencing depth to affect clonotype sharing among donors.

Remarks on this clone: The antigen is undetermined.

The assay was immunoSEQ multiplex PCR, and TCRdb's table has in-frame clones only and misses some. The data hold about 2.3 million clones, with approximately 95% observed a single time. Sequencing used naive CD4+ T cells from PBMCs. Sample subset: CD45RA+ positively selected. The receptor's source is a man younger than 35 in good health. Some clones in this sample may be carry-over from other donors' samples.

The CDR3 loop is CASSTSGTMGYPQYF. DNA of the CDR3: TGTGCCAGCAGCACCTCCGGGACCATGGGATACCCACAGTACTTC. The genes are TRBV7-2 and TRBJ2-4; D is tentatively TRBD1 or TRBD2 (5 bases each). V lost 5 bases and J lost 13, with 24 bases in between. CDR1 is SGHTA, CDR2 FQGNSA, per germline. The CDR3 contains 15 residues.